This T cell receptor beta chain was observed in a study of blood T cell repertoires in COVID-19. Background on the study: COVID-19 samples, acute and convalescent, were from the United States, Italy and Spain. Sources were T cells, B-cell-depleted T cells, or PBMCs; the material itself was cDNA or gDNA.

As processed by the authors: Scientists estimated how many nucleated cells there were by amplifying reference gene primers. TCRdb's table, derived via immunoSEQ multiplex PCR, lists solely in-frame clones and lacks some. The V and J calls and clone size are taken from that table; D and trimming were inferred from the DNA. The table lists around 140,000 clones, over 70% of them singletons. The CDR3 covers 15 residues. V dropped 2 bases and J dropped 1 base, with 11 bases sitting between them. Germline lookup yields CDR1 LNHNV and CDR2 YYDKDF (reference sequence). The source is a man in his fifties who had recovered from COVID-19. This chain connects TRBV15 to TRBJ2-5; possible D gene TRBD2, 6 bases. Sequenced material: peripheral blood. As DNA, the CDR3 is TGTGCCACCAGCAGAACAGGAGGGAGCCAAGAGACCCAGTACTTC. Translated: CATSRTGGSQETQYF.